The entry that follows covers one TCR beta chain sequence. These data come from a study of blood T cell repertoires in COVID-19. The V end was cut by 1 base, the J end by 12 bases, with 18 bases between. CDR3 size: 13 residues. CDR1 and CDR2 from the germline V gene are GTSNPN and SVGIG (reference sequence). Original methodology: Researchers report that nucleated cell counts were estimated from reference gene primer amplification. The data were produced by immunoSEQ multiplex PCR, yet TCRdb's version contains in-frame clones alone and is incomplete. Clone size and V and J calls were adopted from that table, with D and trimming inferred from the DNA. The sample holds 150,000 to 200,000 clones, around nine tenths seen once.

The specimen was peripheral blood. The gene calls are TRBV30 and TRBJ1-1, with a tentative D call TRBD1 (5 bases). This sequence originates from a man in his 70s with active or convalescent COVID-19. The CDR3: CAWSEFSEGLTFF. DNA of the CDR3: TGTGCCTGGAGTGAATTTTCAGAGGGACTGACTTTCTTT.